This T cell receptor (beta chain) was recovered during a study of human T cells and chemical hapten exposure. The overall study: Upper back patch tests used 0.01% DPC, scored after 6 days. Alopecia areata, totalis or universalis was found in mostly female patients. Whole-study findings and limits: TCRs exceeding a frequency of 1 in 1000 stayed unchanged under DPC sensitization.

Library preparation tagged each individual cDNA molecule with a unique molecular identifier. TCRdb used MiXCR to reprocess the RACE reads, holding one entry per CDR3 protein. The repertoire includes 180,000 or so distinct CDR3 sequences, around 13% of them detected once, and 1.5% to 2% sits in the top ten. This CDR3 contains 15 residues. The V and J ends lost 4 bases and 1 base, in that order; junction bases with no gene match: 6. Germline values: CDR1 SGHTA, CDR2 FQGNSA. Stated time point: patch test 1, 2 weeks after DPC sensitization. Indicated treatment: therapeutic diphenylcyclopropenone sensitization with weekly scalp DPC. A few counts support this clonotype. Its antigen is unidentified.

The sample here was whole blood, taken in connection with sensitization to the hapten diphenylcyclopropenone (DPC). The source of this sequence is a woman in her 30s with alopecia areata. Some clones in this sample may be carry-over from other donors' samples. The V call is TRBV7-2, the J call TRBJ1-1; 7 bases are shared with TRBD1. The CDR3 DNA sequence: TGTGCCAGCAGCTCGAGGGACAGAAGGAACACTGAAGCTTTCTTT. It specifies CASSSRDRRNTEAFF.